This note documents a single T cell receptor beta chain sequence. The source of the sample is a study of blood T cell repertoires in COVID-19. Study-wide context: Acute-phase and convalescent COVID-19 samples originated in the United States, Italy and Spain. T cells, B-cell-depleted T cells, or PBMCs supplied cDNA or gDNA.

Study processing details: The authors estimated nucleated cell counts from reference gene primer amplification. The data were produced by immunoSEQ multiplex PCR, yet TCRdb's version contains in-frame clones alone and is incomplete. V and J calls and clone size are copied from that table; D and trimming were computed from the DNA. Altogether roughly 230,000 clones are present, more than 75% being singletons, with the ten largest covering around 1%. This TCR came from a man aged 40-49 years with acute or convalescent COVID-19. Material for sequencing was peripheral blood.

The CDR3 bases are TGTGCCAGCAGCTTGGCCCCCTATAATTCACCCCTCCACTTT. As protein: CASSLAPYNSPLHF. The chain employs TRBV7-2 and TRBJ1-6; no definite D call. CDR3 length: 14 residues. Trimming removed 3 bases at V and 2 bases at J, with 5 bases between. The germline V gene encodes CDR1 SGHTA and CDR2 FQGNSA. Drawing the rest from reference TRBV7-2 and TRBJ1-6, the complete variable domain is GAGVSQSPSNKVTEKGKDVELRCDPISGHTALYWYRQSLGQGLEFLIYFQGNSAPDKSGLPSDRFSAERTGGSVSTLTIQRTQQEDSAVYLCASSLAPYNSPLHFGNGTRLTVT.